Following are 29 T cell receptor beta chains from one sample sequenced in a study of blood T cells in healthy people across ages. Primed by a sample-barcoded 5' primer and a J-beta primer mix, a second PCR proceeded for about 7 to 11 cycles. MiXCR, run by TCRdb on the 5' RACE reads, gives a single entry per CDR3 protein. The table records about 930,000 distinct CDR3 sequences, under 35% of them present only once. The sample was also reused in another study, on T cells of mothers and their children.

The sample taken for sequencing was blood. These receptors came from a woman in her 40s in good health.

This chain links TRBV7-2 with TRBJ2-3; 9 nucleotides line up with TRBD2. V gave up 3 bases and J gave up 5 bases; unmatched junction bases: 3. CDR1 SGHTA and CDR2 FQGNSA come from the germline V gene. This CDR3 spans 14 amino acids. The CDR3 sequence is CASSFSGGRDTQYF. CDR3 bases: TGTGCCAGCAGCTTCAGCGGGGGGCGAGATACGCAGTATTTT.

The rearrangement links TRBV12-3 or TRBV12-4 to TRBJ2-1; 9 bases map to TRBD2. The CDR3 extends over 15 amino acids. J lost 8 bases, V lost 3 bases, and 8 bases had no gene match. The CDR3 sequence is CASSFASGVNDEQFF. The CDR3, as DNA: TGTGCCAGCAGTTTTGCTAGCGGGGTGAACGATGAGCAGTTCTTC.

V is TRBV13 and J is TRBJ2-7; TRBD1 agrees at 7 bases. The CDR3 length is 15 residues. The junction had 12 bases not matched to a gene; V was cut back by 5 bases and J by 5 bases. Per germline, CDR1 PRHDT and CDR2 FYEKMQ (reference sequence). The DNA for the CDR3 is TGTGCCAGCAGCACCCGGACAGGTTGGCGTGACGAGCAGTACTTC. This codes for CASSTRTGWRDEQYF.

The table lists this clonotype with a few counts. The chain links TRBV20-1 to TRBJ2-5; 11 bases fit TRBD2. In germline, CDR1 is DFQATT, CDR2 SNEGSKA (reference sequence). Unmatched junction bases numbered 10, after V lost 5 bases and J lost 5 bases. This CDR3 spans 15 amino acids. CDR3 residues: CSAGLAGGRGETQYF. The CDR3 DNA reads TGCAGTGCTGGCTTAGCGGGGGGGCGAGGGGAGACCCAGTACTTC.

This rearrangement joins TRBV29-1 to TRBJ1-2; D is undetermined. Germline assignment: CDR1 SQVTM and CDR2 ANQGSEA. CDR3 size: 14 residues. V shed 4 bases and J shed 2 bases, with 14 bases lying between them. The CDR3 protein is CSVALFSGNYGYTF. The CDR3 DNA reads TGCAGCGTTGCGTTATTCTCTGGGAACTATGGCTACACCTTC.

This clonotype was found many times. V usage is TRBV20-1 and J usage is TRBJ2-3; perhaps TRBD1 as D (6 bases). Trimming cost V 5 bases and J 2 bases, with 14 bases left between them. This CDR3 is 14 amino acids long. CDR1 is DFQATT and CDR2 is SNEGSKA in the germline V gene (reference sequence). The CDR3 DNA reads TGCAGTGCTCCCAGACAGGAAGTCACAGATACGCAGTATTTT. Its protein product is CSAPRQEVTDTQYF.

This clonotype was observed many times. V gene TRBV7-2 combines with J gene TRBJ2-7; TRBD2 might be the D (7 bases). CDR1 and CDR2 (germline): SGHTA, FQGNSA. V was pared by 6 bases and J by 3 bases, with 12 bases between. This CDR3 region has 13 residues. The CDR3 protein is CASSTAGHYEQYF. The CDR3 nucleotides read TGTGCCAGCAGTACAGCGGGACACTACGAGCAGTACTTC.

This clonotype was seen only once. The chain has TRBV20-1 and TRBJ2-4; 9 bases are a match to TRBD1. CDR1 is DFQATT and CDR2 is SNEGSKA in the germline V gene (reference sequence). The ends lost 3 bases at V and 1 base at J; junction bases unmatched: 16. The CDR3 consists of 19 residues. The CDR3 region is CSASVNLRDRVGAKNIQYF. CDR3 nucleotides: TGCAGTGCTAGTGTCAACCTCCGGGACAGGGTAGGCGCCAAAAACATTCAGTACTTC.

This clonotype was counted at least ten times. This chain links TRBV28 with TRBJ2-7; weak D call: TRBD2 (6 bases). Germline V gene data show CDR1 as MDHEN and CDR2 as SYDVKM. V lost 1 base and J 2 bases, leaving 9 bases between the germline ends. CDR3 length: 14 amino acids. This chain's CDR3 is CASSLSGLTYEQYF. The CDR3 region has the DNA TGTGCCAGCAGTTTATCGGGACTTACCTACGAGCAGTACTTC.

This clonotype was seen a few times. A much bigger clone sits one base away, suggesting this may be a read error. The CDR3: CSVEDKVKLGDEQFF. In DNA, the CDR3 is TGCAGCGTTGAAGATAAGGTGAAGTTGGGTGATGAGCAGTTCTTC. The chain links TRBV29-1 to TRBJ2-1; D unclear. The CDR3 has 15 residues. Germline CDR1 is SQVTM and CDR2 is ANQGSEA. V was clipped by 0 bases and J by 8 bases, with 17 bases between them.

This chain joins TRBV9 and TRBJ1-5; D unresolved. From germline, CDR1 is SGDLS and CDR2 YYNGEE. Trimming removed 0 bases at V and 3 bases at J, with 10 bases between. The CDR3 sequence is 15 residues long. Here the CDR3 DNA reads TGTGCCAGCAGCGTAGGAACGCTCCCCAATCAGCCCCAGCATTTT. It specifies CASSVGTLPNQPQHF.

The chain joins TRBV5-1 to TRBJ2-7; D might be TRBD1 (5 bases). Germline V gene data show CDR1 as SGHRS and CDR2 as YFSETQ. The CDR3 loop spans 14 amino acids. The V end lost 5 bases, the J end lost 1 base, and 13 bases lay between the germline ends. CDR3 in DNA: TGCGCCAGCAGAAGAGTTAGGGGATCCTACGAGCAGTACTTC. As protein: CASRRVRGSYEQYF.

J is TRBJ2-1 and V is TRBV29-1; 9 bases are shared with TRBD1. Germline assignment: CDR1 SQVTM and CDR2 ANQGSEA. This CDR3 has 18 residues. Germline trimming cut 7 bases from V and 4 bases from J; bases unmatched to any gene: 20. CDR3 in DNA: TGCAGCGCGACAGGGGGAGAAGGGCCGAGAGCGGGTTACAATGAGCAGTTCTTC. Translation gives CSATGGEGPRAGYNEQFF.

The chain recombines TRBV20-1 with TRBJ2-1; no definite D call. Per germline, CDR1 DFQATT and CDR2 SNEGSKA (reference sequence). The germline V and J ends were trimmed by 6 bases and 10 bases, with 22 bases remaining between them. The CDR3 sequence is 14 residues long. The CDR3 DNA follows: TGCAGTGCCCACGACCCGGACGGTCCCTACGAGCAGTTCTTC. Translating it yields CSAHDPDGPYEQFF.

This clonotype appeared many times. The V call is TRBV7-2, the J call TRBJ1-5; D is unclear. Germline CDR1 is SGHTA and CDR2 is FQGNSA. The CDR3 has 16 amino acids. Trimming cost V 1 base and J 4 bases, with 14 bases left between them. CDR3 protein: CASSLDRTDTNQPQHF. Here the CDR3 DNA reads TGTGCCAGCAGCTTAGATAGAACAGATACTAATCAGCCCCAGCATTTT.

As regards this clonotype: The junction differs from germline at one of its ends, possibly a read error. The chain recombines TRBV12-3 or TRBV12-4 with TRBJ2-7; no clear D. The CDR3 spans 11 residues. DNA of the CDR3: TGTGCCAGCAGTTTTGGGTACGGGCAGTACTTC. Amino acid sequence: CASSFGYGQYF.

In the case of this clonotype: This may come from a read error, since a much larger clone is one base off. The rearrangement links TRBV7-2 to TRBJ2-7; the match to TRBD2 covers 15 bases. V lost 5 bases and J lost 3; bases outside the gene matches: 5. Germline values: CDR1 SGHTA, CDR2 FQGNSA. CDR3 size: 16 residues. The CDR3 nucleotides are TGTGCCAGCAGCCTAGGGACTAGCGGGGGGCGCTACGAGCAGTACTTC. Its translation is CASSLGTSGGRYEQYF.

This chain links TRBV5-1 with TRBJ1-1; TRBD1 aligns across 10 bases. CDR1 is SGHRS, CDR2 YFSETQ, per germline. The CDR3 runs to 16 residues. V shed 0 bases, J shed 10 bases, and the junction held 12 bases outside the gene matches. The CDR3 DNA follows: TGCGCCAGCAGCTTGGCTTCCACCGGGACAGGGGACTCAGCTTTCTTT. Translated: CASSLASTGTGDSAFF.

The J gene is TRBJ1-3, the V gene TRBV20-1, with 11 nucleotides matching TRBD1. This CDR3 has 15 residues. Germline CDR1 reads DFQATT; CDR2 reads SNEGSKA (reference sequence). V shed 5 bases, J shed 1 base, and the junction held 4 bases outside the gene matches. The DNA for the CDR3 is TGCAGTGCTCGGACAGGGGGCCCTTCTGGAAACACCATATATTTT. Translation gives CSARTGGPSGNTIYF.

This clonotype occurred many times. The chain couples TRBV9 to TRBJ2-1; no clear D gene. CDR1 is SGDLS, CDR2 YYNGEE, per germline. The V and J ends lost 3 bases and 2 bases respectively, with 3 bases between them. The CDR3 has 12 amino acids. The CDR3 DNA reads TGTGCCAGCAGCGGCGCCTACAATGAGCAGTTCTTC. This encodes CASSGAYNEQFF. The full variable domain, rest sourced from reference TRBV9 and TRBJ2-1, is DSGVTQTPKHLITATGQRVTLRCSPRSGDLSVYWYQQSLDQGLQFLIQYYNGEERAKGNILERFSAQQFPDLHSELNLSSLELGDSALYFCASSGAYNEQFFGPGTRLTVL.

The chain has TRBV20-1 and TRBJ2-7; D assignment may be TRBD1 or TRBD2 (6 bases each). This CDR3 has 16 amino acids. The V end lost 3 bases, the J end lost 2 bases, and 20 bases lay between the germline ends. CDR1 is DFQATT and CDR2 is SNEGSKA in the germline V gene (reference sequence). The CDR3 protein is CSASPRRGFPTYEQYF. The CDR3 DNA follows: TGCAGTGCTAGCCCTCGGAGGGGGTTCCCAACCTACGAGCAGTACTTC.

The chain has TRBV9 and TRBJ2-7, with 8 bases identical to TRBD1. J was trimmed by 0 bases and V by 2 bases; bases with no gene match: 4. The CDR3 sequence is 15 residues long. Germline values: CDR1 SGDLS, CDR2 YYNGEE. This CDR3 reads CASSVGQGVSYEQYF. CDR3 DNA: TGTGCCAGCAGCGTCGGACAGGGCGTCTCCTACGAGCAGTACTTC.

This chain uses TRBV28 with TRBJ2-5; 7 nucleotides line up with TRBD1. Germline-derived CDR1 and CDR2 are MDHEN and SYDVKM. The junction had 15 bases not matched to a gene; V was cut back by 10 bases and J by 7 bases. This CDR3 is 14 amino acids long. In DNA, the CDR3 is TGTGCCACCCATCCGGGACAGATCAGGGGGACCCAGTACTTC. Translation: CATHPGQIRGTQYF.

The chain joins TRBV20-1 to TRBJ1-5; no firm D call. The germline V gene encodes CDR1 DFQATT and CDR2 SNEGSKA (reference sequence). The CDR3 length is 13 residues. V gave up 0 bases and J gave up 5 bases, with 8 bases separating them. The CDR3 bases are TGCAGTGCTAGAGATAGGGAATATCAGCCCCAGCATTTT. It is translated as CSARDREYQPQHF.

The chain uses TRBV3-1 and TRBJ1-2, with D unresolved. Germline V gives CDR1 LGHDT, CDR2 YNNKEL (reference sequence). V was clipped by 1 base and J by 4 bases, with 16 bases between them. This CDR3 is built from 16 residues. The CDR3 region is CASSQGIPQESYGYTF. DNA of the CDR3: TGTGCCAGCAGCCAAGGTATCCCCCAGGAGTCCTATGGCTACACCTTC.

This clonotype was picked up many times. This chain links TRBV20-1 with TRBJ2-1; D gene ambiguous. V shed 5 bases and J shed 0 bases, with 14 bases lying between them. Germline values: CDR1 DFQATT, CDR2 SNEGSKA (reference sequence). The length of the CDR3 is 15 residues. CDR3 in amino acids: CSAGRFPSSYNEQFF. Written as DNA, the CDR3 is TGCAGTGCTGGACGGTTCCCCAGCTCCTACAATGAGCAGTTCTTC.

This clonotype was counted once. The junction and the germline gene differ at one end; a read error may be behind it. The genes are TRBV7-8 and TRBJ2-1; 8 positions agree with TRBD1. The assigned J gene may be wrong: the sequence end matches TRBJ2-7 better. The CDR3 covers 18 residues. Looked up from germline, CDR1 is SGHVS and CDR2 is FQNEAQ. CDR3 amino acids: CAGSSGQGKSRSYNEQYF. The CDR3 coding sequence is TGTGCCGGCAGCTCCGGACAGGGAAAATCGCGGTCCTACAATGAGCAGTACTTC.

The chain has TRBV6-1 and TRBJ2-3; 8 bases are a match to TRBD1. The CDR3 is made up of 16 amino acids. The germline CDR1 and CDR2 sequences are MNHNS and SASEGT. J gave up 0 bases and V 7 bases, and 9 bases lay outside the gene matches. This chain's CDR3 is CASIPGTGRSTDTQYF. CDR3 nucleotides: TGTGCCAGCATTCCTGGGACAGGTCGTAGCACAGATACGCAGTATTTT.

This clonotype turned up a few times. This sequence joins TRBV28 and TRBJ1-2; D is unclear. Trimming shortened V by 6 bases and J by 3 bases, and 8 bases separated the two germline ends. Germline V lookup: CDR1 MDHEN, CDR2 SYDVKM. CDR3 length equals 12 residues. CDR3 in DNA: TGTGCCAGCAGGGCCCCTGACTATGGCTACACCTTC. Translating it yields CASRAPDYGYTF.